One sample yielded the 30 T cell receptor beta chains listed below, sequenced in a study of blood T cell repertoires in COVID-19. Only in-frame clones appear in the TCRdb table, and some are missing; sequencing was by immunoSEQ multiplex PCR. The repertoire holds roughly 250,000 clones, roughly 91% seen once, with around 0.84% in the top ten. The sample comprised peripheral blood. All receptors derive from a man younger than 45 with acute or convalescent COVID-19.

The V call is TRBV3-1 (or the pseudogene TRBV3-2), the J call TRBJ1-1; D uncertain. CDR3 length: 14 residues. Germline CDR1 LGHDT, CDR2 YNNKEL (reference sequence). V was pared by 2 bases and J by 3 bases, with 10 bases between. The CDR3 coding sequence is TGTGCCAGCAGCCAACGGGGTTCGGACACTGAAGCTTTCTTT. Its translation: CASSQRGSDTEAFF.

This chain uses TRBV27 with TRBJ2-2, with D maybe TRBD2 (6 bases). Germline V gene lookup returns CDR1 MNHEY and CDR2 SMNVEV (reference sequence). The CDR3 runs to 14 residues. Trimming cost V 4 bases and J 4 bases, with 10 bases left between them. The CDR3 DNA reads TGTGCCAGCAGTTCAGCCGGGGGCACCGGGGAGCTGTTTTTT. Its protein is CASSSAGGTGELFF.

CDR3 DNA: TGTGCCAGCAGCGTAGGGGGACAGGCCTACGAGCAGTACTTC. It encodes CASSVGGQAYEQYF. V gene TRBV9 combines with J gene TRBJ2-7; 8 positions agree with TRBD1. After removal of 0 bases from V and 2 bases from J, the junction contained 1 base not matched to a gene. Germline assignment: CDR1 SGDLS and CDR2 YYNGEE. The CDR3 runs 14 residues.

J is TRBJ2-1 and V is TRBV29-1; 8 bases are shared with TRBD2. Germline V gene sequence: CDR1 SQVTM, CDR2 ANQGSEA. The CDR3 sequence is 16 residues long. The ends lost 4 bases at V and 7 bases at J; junction bases unmatched: 15. Here the CDR3 reads CSVASGRAGVRNEQFF. The CDR3 DNA sequence: TGCAGCGTTGCCTCTGGGAGAGCGGGAGTCCGAAATGAGCAGTTCTTC.

The chain links TRBV7-9 to TRBJ2-3, with 7 bases lining up with TRBD1. The V segment lost 5 bases and the J segment 1 base; nucleotides outside the gene matches: 9. Per the germline V gene, CDR1 is SEHNR and CDR2 is FQNEAQ (reference sequence). The CDR3 length is 16 residues. The DNA of the CDR3 is TGTGCCAGCAGCCGAACGACAGGGTCTGGCACAGATACGCAGTATTTT. This translates into CASSRTTGSGTDTQYF.

The rearrangement uses TRBV5-1 and TRBJ2-7; TRBD1 is a possible D gene (6 bases). V lost 0 bases to trimming and J lost 5 bases, with 12 bases between them. There are 14 residues in the CDR3. Germline V gives CDR1 SGHRS, CDR2 YFSETQ. CDR3 sequence: CASSLVPGEDEQYF. In nucleotides, the CDR3 is TGCGCCAGCAGCTTGGTGCCAGGGGAAGACGAGCAGTACTTC. Full variable domain (missing parts from reference TRBV5-1 and TRBJ2-7): KAGVTQTPRYLIKTRGQQVTLSCSPISGHRSVSWYQQTPGQGLQFLFEYFSETQRNKGNFPGRFSGRQFSNSRSEMNVSTLELGDSALYLCASSLVPGEDEQYFGPGTRLTVT.

The V call is TRBV19, the J call TRBJ1-2; D not resolved. The CDR3 runs 13 residues. V shed 4 bases and J shed 6 bases, with 12 bases lying between them. CDR1 and CDR2 from the germline V gene are LNHDA and SQIVND (reference sequence). CDR3 region: CASSTGRNHGYTF. The CDR3 DNA sequence: TGTGCCAGTAGTACCGGCAGGAACCATGGCTACACCTTC.

As for this clone: This specimen includes other DNA sequences encoding the same CDR3. The chain combines TRBV18 with TRBJ1-4; no firm D call. Deletions cut 6 bases from V and 6 bases from J, with 11 bases between. The CDR3 contains 13 residues. Germline CDR1 KGHSH, CDR2 LQKENI. The DNA of the CDR3 is TGTGCCAGCTCCCCCGGTGTAGATGAAAAACTGTTTTTT. Translating it yields CASSPGVDEKLFF.

The V call is TRBV11-3, the J call TRBJ2-1; TRBD2 matches at 13 bases. The CDR3 length is 16 residues. V lost 2 bases to trimming and J lost 5 bases; unmatched junction nucleotides: 3. Germline V CDR1 and CDR2: SGHNT, YENEEA. In DNA, the CDR3 is TGTGCCAGCAGCTTAAGGGGGACTAGCGGGAACAATGAGCAGTTCTTC. It specifies CASSLRGTSGNNEQFF.

The sample holds a few counts of this clone. This chain joins TRBV30 and TRBJ1-2, with TRBD1 matching over 7 bases. Trimming removed 3 bases from V and 8 bases from J; junction bases left unmatched: 9. Germline-derived CDR1 and CDR2 are GTSNPN and SVGIG (reference sequence). The CDR3 contains 13 residues. Here the CDR3 DNA reads TGTGCCTGGAGCCTGACAGGGATTGACGGCTACACCTTC. Protein sequence: CAWSLTGIDGYTF.

V gene TRBV5-6 combines with J gene TRBJ2-7; D perhaps matches TRBD2 (5 bases). The V end lost 7 bases, the J end lost 5 bases, and 16 bases lay between the germline ends. This CDR3 is built from 13 residues. CDR1 is SGHDT and CDR2 is YYEEEE in the germline V gene. CDR3 residues: CASRDIGKDEQYF. The CDR3 nucleotides read TGTGCCAGCCGGGATATCGGTAAGGACGAGCAGTACTTC.

This rearrangement joins TRBV5-1 to TRBJ2-7; TRBD2 matches 9 bases. The trim removed 4 bases at V and 3 bases at J, leaving 5 bases unmatched. The V gene's germline CDR1 is SGHRS and CDR2 YFSETQ. The CDR3 consists of 14 residues. As DNA, the CDR3 is TGCGCCAGCAGCCCGCGGGGGGGCATCTACGAGCAGTACTTC. Protein: CASSPRGGIYEQYF.

This chain uses TRBV7-2 with TRBJ1-4; TRBD1 aligns across 7 bases. The CDR3 sequence is 17 residues long. The germline CDR1 and CDR2 sequences are SGHTA and FQGNSA. With 5 bases clipped from V and 7 bases from J, the junction kept 16 bases outside the gene matches. CDR3 protein: CASSPHKPGQWVEKLFF. Written as DNA, the CDR3 is TGTGCCAGCAGCCCCCACAAACCGGGACAGTGGGTTGAAAAACTGTTTTTT.

In this sample, this clone turned up a few times. The chain uses TRBV5-5 and TRBJ2-1, with 10 bases that match TRBD1. V shed 2 bases and J 6 bases; nucleotides not matched to a gene: 5. The length of the CDR3 is 15 residues. Germline CDR1 is SGHKS and CDR2 is YYEKEE (reference sequence). CDR3 DNA sequence: TGTGCCAGCAGCTTAAGACAGGGGGCGGTCAATGAGCAGTTCTTC. Protein sequence: CASSLRQGAVNEQFF.

This chain links TRBV11-1 with TRBJ1-1; 9 bases agree with TRBD1. The CDR3 extends over 15 amino acids. V lost 1 base to trimming and J lost 1 base; unmatched junction nucleotides: 1. Germline V gene sequence: CDR1 SGHAT, CDR2 FQDESV (reference sequence). DNA for the CDR3: TGTGCCAGCAGCTTAGAGGACAGGGGGAACACTGAAGCTTTCTTT. Translated, it gives CASSLEDRGNTEAFF.

The chain employs TRBV2 and TRBJ2-7; 14 positions match TRBD2. The germline V gene encodes CDR1 SNHLY and CDR2 FYNNEI. CDR3 size: 13 residues. The junction had 2 bases not matched to a gene; V was cut back by 7 bases and J by 6 bases. The CDR3: CASTGLAGGEQYF. The DNA for the CDR3 is TGTGCCAGCACCGGACTAGCGGGGGGCGAGCAGTACTTC.

This clone was seen just once. The chain carries TRBV21-1 and TRBJ2-3; the table gives TRBD2 as D, unverified against the DNA. TRBV21-1 is deemed a pseudogene. The CDR3 is 14 amino acids. CDR3 in amino acids: CASSKGTGVDTQYF. In DNA form, the CDR3 reads TGTGCCAGCAGCAAAGGGACTGGGGTAGATACGCAGTATTTT.

The rearrangement links TRBV19 to TRBJ1-2, with D tentatively TRBD1 (6 bases). CDR1 is LNHDA, CDR2 SQIVND, per germline (reference sequence). Trimming stripped 4 bases from V and 3 bases from J, with 12 bases between. The CDR3 has 14 amino acids. CDR3 DNA sequence: TGTGCCAGTAGTACTAATAGACAGGACTATGGCTACACCTTC. It yields the protein CASSTNRQDYGYTF.

In its sample, this clone was seen once. V is TRBV2 and J is TRBJ1-2; unclear D gene. The CDR3 consists of 13 residues. The germline V gene has CDR1 SNHLY and CDR2 FYNNEI. Trimming took 7 bases from V and 7 from J, leaving 16 bases between them. Written as DNA, the CDR3 is TGTGCCAGCACTATAAATCACCCATTTGGCTACACCTTC. Translation: CASTINHPFGYTF.

This chain links TRBV7-8 with TRBJ2-7; a weak D match, TRBD1 (5 bases). The V gene lost 4 bases and the J gene lost 6 bases, with 10 bases spanning the gap. This CDR3 contains 12 residues. From germline, CDR1 is SGHVS and CDR2 FQNEAQ. The CDR3 DNA reads as TGTGCCAGCAGCTCCCAGGGTATCGAGCAGTACTTC. Its protein product is CASSSQGIEQYF.

The chain employs TRBV28 and TRBJ2-7; 9 nucleotides agree with TRBD1. The V segment lost 6 bases and the J segment 4 bases; nucleotides outside the gene matches: 10. This CDR3 is built from 15 residues. Germline CDR1 reads MDHEN; CDR2 reads SYDVKM. Written as DNA, the CDR3 is TGTGCCAGCAGCCTTACCGGGACAGGGTCATACGAGCAGTACTTC. Protein product: CASSLTGTGSYEQYF.

J is TRBJ2-7 and V is TRBV6-5; D might be TRBD2 (6 bases). From germline, CDR1 is MNHEY and CDR2 SVGAGI. The CDR3 length is 14 residues. Trimming removed 0 bases from V and 7 bases from J, with 13 bases in between. Here the CDR3 DNA reads TGTGCCAGCAGTTACTCATACCAGACTAGAGAGCAGTACTTC. Translated: CASSYSYQTREQYF.

The CDR3 nucleotides are TGTGCCAGCAGAGGACAGGGGGGCTATGGCTACACCTTC. It translates to CASRGQGGYGYTF. This chain joins TRBV2 and TRBJ1-2; 10 positions match TRBD1. Germline V gives CDR1 SNHLY, CDR2 FYNNEI. Trimming cost V 6 bases and J 4 bases; bases outside gene matches: 2. CDR3 length: 13 amino acids.

This clone has just a few counts. This chain uses TRBV12-2 with TRBJ1-2. TRBV12-2 is listed as a pseudogene. This CDR3 contains 13 residues. The CDR3 DNA is TGTGCAAGTCGCTCAAACTCGGCGGGAGGCTACACCTTC. Translation: CASRSNSAGGYTF.

The chain is built from TRBV11-1 and TRBJ1-2; D ambiguous. Between the trimmed V and J ends, which lost 1 base and 4 bases, there was a span of 7 bases. CDR1 and CDR2 (germline): SGHAT, FQDESV (reference sequence). The CDR3 loop spans 13 amino acids. CDR3 DNA sequence: TGTGCCAGCAGCTTAGAGATCGGCTATGGCTACACCTTC. It translates to CASSLEIGYGYTF.

The rearrangement uses TRBV5-1 and TRBJ1-5; D might be TRBD1 (5 bases). Trimming pared 0 bases from V and 3 bases from J, leaving 7 bases between. CDR1 and CDR2 from the germline V gene are SGHRS and YFSETQ. The CDR3 spans 14 residues. CDR3 residues: CASSLGGNNQPQHF. CDR3 nucleotides: TGCGCCAGCAGCTTGGGGGGCAACAATCAGCCCCAGCATTTT. Drawing the rest from reference TRBV5-1 and TRBJ1-5, the complete variable domain is KAGVTQTPRYLIKTRGQQVTLSCSPISGHRSVSWYQQTPGQGLQFLFEYFSETQRNKGNFPGRFSGRQFSNSRSEMNVSTLELGDSALYLCASSLGGNNQPQHFGDGTRLSIL.

The rearrangement uses TRBV3-1 (or the pseudogene TRBV3-2) and TRBJ1-6; D unclear. Germline V gives CDR1 LGHDT, CDR2 YNNKEL (reference sequence). The CDR3 is made up of 16 amino acids. V was cut by 4 bases and J by 0 bases, with 10 bases left in between. CDR3 bases: TGTGCCAGCAGCCCTGGGGAGTCCTCCTATAATTCACCCCTCCACTTT. The encoded protein is CASSPGESSYNSPLHF.

The chain couples TRBV13 to TRBJ2-5; 10 bases align to TRBD1. V shed 5 bases and J 5 bases; nucleotides not matched to a gene: 5. The germline CDR1 and CDR2 sequences are PRHDT and FYEKMQ (reference sequence). The CDR3 extends over 14 amino acids. CDR3 DNA: TGTGCCAGCAGCCCCGGGACAGGGGCGGAGACCCAGTACTTC. Translation: CASSPGTGAETQYF.

The chain carries TRBV4-1 and TRBJ1-4; D is ambiguous. The CDR3 has 15 amino acids. V was shortened by 1 base and J by 5 bases, with 11 bases between the two germline ends. Germline V gene data show CDR1 as MGHRA and CDR2 as YSYEKL. Here the CDR3 reads CASSQVSRENEKLFF. The CDR3 coding sequence is TGCGCCAGCAGCCAAGTCAGTCGGGAAAATGAAAAACTGTTTTTT.

The CDR3 region is CSVASGRQGPGELFF. CDR3 coding DNA: TGCAGCGTTGCTAGCGGGAGGCAAGGACCCGGGGAGCTGTTTTTT. The chain links TRBV29-1 to TRBJ2-2; 11 bases line up with TRBD2. In germline, CDR1 is SQVTM, CDR2 ANQGSEA. Trimming took 4 bases from V and 6 from J; bases not matched to a gene: 7. The length of the CDR3 is 15 residues.